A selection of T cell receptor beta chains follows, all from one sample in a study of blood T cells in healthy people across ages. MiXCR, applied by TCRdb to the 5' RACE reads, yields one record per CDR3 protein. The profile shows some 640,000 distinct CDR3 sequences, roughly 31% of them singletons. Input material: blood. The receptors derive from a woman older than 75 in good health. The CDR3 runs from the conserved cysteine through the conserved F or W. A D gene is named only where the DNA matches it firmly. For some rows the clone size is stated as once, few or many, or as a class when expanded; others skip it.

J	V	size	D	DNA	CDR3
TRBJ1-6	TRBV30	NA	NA	TGTGCCTGGACCCCCTCCCCCGGACATTCACCCCTCCACTTT	CAWTPSPGHSPLHF
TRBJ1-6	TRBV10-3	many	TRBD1	TGTGCCATCAGTCCACAGGGGGCTGATTCACCCCTCCACTTT	CAISPQGADSPLHF
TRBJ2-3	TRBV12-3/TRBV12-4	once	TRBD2	TGTGCCAGCAGTTGGACTAGCGGGGTAACAGATACGGAGTATTTT	CASSWTSGVTDTEYF
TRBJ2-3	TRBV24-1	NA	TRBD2	TGTGCCACCAGTGATTCTGGAGTAGCGGGGGATACGCAGTATTTT	CATSDSGVAGDTQYF
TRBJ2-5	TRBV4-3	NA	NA	TGCGCCAGCAGCCAAGACCTCCTAGGCTTAGAGACCCAGTACTTC	CASSQDLLGLETQYF
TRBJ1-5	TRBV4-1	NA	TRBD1	TGCGCCAGCAGCCAAGGGGACAGGAGCAATCAGCCCCAGCATTTT	CASSQGDRSNQPQHF
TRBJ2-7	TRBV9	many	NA	TGTGCCAGCAGCGTAGGACAGGAAAGTTTCTACGAGCAGTACTTC	CASSVGQESFYEQYF
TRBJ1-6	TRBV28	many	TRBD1	TGTGCCAGCGGGGGGGACAGGGTAGAGTCACCCCTCCACTTT	CASGGDRVESPLHF
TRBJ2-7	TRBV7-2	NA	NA	TGTGCCAGCAGCTTGTCGTCGGGCCTATGGGAGTACTTC	CASSLSSGLWEYF
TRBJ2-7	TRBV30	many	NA	TGTGCCTGGAGTGTGGGGGACCTTACCTACGAGCAGTACTTC	CAWSVGDLTYEQYF
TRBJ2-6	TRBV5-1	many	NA	TGCGCCAGCAGCCCTGGTAATGGGGCCAACGTCCTGACTTTC	CASSPGNGANVLTF
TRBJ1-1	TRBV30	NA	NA	TGTGCCTGGAGTCCTCTGGACCTTGAAGCTTTCTTT	CAWSPLDLEAFF
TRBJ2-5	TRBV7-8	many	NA	TGTGCCAGCAGTTACGACAGCCCCTCTAAGGAGACCCAGTACTTC	CASSYDSPSKETQYF
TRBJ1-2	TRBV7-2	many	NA	TGTGCCAGCGGGATGGATTTCCTCTATGGCTACACCTTC	CASGMDFLYGYTF
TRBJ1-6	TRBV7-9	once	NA	TGTGCCAGCAGCTTAGAAAGCCTTCGGGGTCCACCCCGCCACTTT	CASSLESLRGPPRHF
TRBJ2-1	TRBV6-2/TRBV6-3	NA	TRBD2	TGTGCCAGCACCCTAAGCGGGGACTACAATGAGCAGTTCTTC	CASTLSGDYNEQFF
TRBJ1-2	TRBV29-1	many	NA	TGCAGCGTCGCGACCCCCACGAGGGGTCGATATGGCTACACCTTC	CSVATPTRGRYGYTF
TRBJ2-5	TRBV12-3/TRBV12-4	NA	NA	TGTGCCAGCAGTTTAGGGCCGGGCGGGGATCAGACCCAGTACTTC	CASSLGPGGDQTQYF
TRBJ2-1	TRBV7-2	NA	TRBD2	TGTGCCAGCAGAATCCCGGGGGGGCGCCACAATGAGCAGTTCTTC	CASRIPGGRHNEQFF
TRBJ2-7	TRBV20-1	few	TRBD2	TGCAGTGCGACCGGGACTAGCGACTACGAGCAGTACTTC	CSATGTSDYEQYF
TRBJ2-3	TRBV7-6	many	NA	TGTGCCAGCAGCTTAGGAGGCGGGGAGAGCACAGATACGCAGTATTTT	CASSLGGGESTDTQYF
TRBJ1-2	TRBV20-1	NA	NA	TGCAGGGCCACTGACGGCTATGGCTACACCTTC	CRATDGYGYTF
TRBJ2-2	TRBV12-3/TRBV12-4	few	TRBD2	TGTGCCAGCAGCGGGGGGTCTACGAACACCGGGGAGCTGTTTTTT	CASSGGSTNTGELFF
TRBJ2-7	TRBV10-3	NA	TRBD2	TGTGCCACTGGAGCGGGGGGCGGACACTCCTACGAGCAGTACTTC	CATGAGGGHSYEQYF
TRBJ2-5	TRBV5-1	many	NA	TGCGCCAGCAGCGGTTCCGGGACACAAGAGACCCAGTACTTC	CASSGSGTQETQYF
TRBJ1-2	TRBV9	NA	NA	TGTGCCAGCAGCTCGACGATTTGGGGTGGCTACACCTTC	CASSSTIWGGYTF
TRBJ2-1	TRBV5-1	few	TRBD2	TGCGCCAGCAGCTTGCTTAGCGGGGGGGAGGGGAGCAATGAGCAGTTCTTC	CASSLLSGGEGSNEQFF
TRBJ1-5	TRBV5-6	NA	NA	TGTGCCAGCAGCCGTTTCAATGATAGATTTCAGCCCCAGCATTTT	CASSRFNDRFQPQHF
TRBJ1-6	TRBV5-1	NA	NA	TGCGCCAGCAGCTGGAGCCCGGGCGATGATTCACCCCTCCACTTT	CASSWSPGDDSPLHF
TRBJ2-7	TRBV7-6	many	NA	TGTGCCAGCACCCGCGGGGGGCAGGGGGATCGGCAGTACTTC	CASTRGGQGDRQYF
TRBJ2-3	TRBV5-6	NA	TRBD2	TGTGCCAGCAGCTTGCCTAGCGGGGTCTATACGCAGTATTTT	CASSLPSGVYTQYF
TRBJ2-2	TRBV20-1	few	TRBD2	TGCAGTGCCCAGAGCGGGGGGGACCTCACCGGGGAGCTGTTTTTT	CSAQSGGDLTGELFF
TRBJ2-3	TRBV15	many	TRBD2	TGTGCCACCAGCAGGGAACTAGCGGGGGTGGGATATACGCAGTATTTT	CATSRELAGVGYTQYF
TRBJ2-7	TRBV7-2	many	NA	TGTGCCAGCAGCCCCGTTACAGGGACCTACGAGCAGTACTTC	CASSPVTGTYEQYF
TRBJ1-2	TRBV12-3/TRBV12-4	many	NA	TGTGCCAGCAGTTTCACCCCGGGGGGGGAGGGCTATGGCTACACCTTC	CASSFTPGGEGYGYTF
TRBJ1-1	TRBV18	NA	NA	TGTGCCAGCTCATTTCAGGGGCGGTACGCTGAAGCTTTCTTT	CASSFQGRYAEAFF
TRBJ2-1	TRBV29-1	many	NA	TGCAGCGTTGAAGAAAGGGTTAGTGCTCCCTTGTCGAATGAGCAGTTCTTC	CSVEERVSAPLSNEQFF
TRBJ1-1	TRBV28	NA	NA	TGTGCCAGCAGCAGGGCAGGCGGGGCAGGTAGGAACACTGAAGCTTTCTTT	CASSRAGGAGRNTEAFF
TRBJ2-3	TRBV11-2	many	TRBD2	TGTGCCAGCAGCTTAGCGGGGGGGTCTAGCACAGATACGCAGTATTTT	CASSLAGGSSTDTQYF
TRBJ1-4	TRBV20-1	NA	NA	TGCAGTGCTAGTTTGTTTGAGGGAGGCGGAAAACTGTTTTTT	CSASLFEGGGKLFF
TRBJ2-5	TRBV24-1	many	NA	TGTGCCACCAGTGAAGGGAGAGTCCCGGAGACCCAGTACTTC	CATSEGRVPETQYF
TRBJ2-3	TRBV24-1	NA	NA	TGTGCCACCAGTGATCCGGGCACAGATACGCAGTATTTT	CATSDPGTDTQYF
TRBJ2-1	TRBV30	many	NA	TGTGCCTGGAGTGCGGGACTGCAGGGGGATGAGCAGTTCTTC	CAWSAGLQGDEQFF
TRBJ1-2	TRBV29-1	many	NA	TGCAGCGTTCACGAGAATGGCTACACCTTC	CSVHENGYTF
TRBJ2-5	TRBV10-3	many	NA	TGTGCCATCACGAAGGATAACAAGAGGGAGACCCAGTACTTC	CAITKDNKRETQYF
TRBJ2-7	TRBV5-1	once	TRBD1	TGCGCCAGCAGCCCTTGGCCCCGGGACAGGGGCTCCTACGAGCAGTACTTC	CASSPWPRDRGSYEQYF
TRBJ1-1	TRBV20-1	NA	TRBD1	TGCAGTGCCGGGACAGGGGGTTTCACTGAAGCTTTCTTT	CSAGTGGFTEAFF
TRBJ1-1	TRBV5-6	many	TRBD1	TGTGCCAGCAGCCCTGGACAGGGGCCTGTGAACACTGAAGCTTTCTTT	CASSPGQGPVNTEAFF
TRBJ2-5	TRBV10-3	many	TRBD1	TGTGCCGTAGGGACAGAGAAGACCCAGTACTTC	CAVGTEKTQYF
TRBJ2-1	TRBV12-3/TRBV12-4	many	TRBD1	TGTGCCAGCAGCCCCATAGGGGGCTCATCGGCCAATGAGCAGTTCTTC	CASSPIGGSSANEQFF
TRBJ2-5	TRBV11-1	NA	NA	TGTGCCAGCGAAAACAGGATACAAGAGACCCAGTACTTC	CASENRIQETQYF